These 22 T cell receptor beta chains were all obtained from the same sample, sequenced in a study of blood T cells in healthy people across ages. A second PCR of roughly 7 to 11 cycles used a sample-barcoded 5' primer and a J-beta primer mix. MiXCR, run by TCRdb on the 5' RACE reads, gives a single entry per CDR3 protein. The repertoire consists of over 1.5 million distinct CDR3 sequences, with roughly 49% occurring once and the leading ten covering over 2%. What was sequenced was blood. These receptors all stem from a woman in her 40s in good health.

This clonotype was counted a few times. This chain uses TRBV6-1 with TRBJ2-1; 8 nucleotides agree with TRBD2. Looked up from germline, CDR1 is MNHNS and CDR2 is SASEGT. The V segment lost 5 bases and the J segment 2 bases; nucleotides outside the gene matches: 14. This CDR3 has 18 residues. CDR3: CASSPRTPISGAYNEQFF. In DNA, the CDR3 is TGTGCCAGCAGTCCCCGGACCCCGATTAGCGGGGCCTACAATGAGCAGTTCTTC.

The chain uses TRBV27 and TRBJ2-5, with D possibly TRBD2 on 7 matching bases. Trimming removed 6 bases at V and 0 bases at J, with 11 bases between. The CDR3 covers 14 residues. Germline V lookup: CDR1 MNHEY, CDR2 SMNVEV (reference sequence). CDR3 protein: CASRSGGHQETQYF. The CDR3 DNA sequence: TGTGCCAGCAGATCGGGGGGCCACCAAGAGACCCAGTACTTC.

This clonotype was seen a few times. The CDR3 is CASSLGGTGGREQFF. DNA of the CDR3: TGTGCCAGCAGCTTAGGGGGGACGGGCGGAAGGGAGCAGTTCTTC. The genes are TRBV7-9 and TRBJ2-1; TRBD1 or TRBD2 may be the D gene (5 bases each). Trimming shortened V by 1 base and J by 10 bases, and 17 bases separated the two germline ends. From germline, CDR1 is SEHNR and CDR2 FQNEAQ (reference sequence). The CDR3 has 15 residues.

This chain connects TRBV20-1 to TRBJ2-3; D ambiguous. V shed 6 bases and J shed 4 bases, with 20 bases lying between them. This CDR3 is 15 amino acids long. Looked up from germline, CDR1 is DFQATT and CDR2 is SNEGSKA (reference sequence). The CDR3 bases are TGCAGTGCACTCGGGTCCTCTATTGGGGCAGATACGCAGTATTTT. It codes for CSALGSSIGADTQYF.

The chain uses TRBV7-2 and TRBJ2-1; 8 bases fit TRBD2. The CDR3 loop spans 16 amino acids. V was pared by 5 bases and J by 9 bases, with 15 bases of the junction left unmatched. Germline assignment: CDR1 SGHTA and CDR2 FQGNSA. This chain's CDR3 is CASSPDLAGPYVEQFF. In DNA, the CDR3 is TGTGCCAGCAGCCCGGACTTAGCGGGGCCTTATGTTGAGCAGTTCTTC.

The chain recombines TRBV20-1 with TRBJ2-4; D is undetermined. The CDR3 extends over 15 amino acids. Germline CDR1 and CDR2: DFQATT and SNEGSKA (reference sequence). V lost 6 bases to trimming and J lost 2 bases, with 17 bases between them. The CDR3 loop reads CSATAPPLSKNIQYF. The DNA for the CDR3 is TGCAGTGCCACAGCCCCCCCTCTGTCCAAAAACATTCAGTACTTC.

The chain joins TRBV20-1 to TRBJ2-7; 7 bases line up with TRBD1. Germline CDR1 and CDR2: DFQATT and SNEGSKA (reference sequence). The V gene end was trimmed by 3 bases and the J gene end by 3 bases; junction bases not matched to a gene: 8. This CDR3 has 14 amino acids. CDR3 residues: CSASPRDRDYEQYF. The CDR3, as DNA: TGCAGTGCTAGTCCCCGGGACAGAGACTACGAGCAGTACTTC.

CDR3 bases: TGTGCCACCAGTGATTTTGGGACAGCGAACACCGGGGAGCTGTTTTTT. This encodes CATSDFGTANTGELFF. V gene TRBV24-1 combines with J gene TRBJ2-2, with 7 bases aligning to TRBD1. The CDR3 loop spans 16 amino acids. CDR1 KGHDR and CDR2 SFDVKD come from the germline V gene. V trimming: 1 base; J trimming: 0 bases; junction bases outside the gene matches: 1.

This clonotype appeared a few times. The gene calls are TRBV10-3 and TRBJ2-1, with D hard to call. Germline V CDR1 and CDR2: ENHRY, SYGVKD. Trimming removed 6 bases from V and 5 bases from J, with 11 bases in between. This CDR3 region has 13 residues. CDR3 sequence reads: CAISQDGDNEQFF. The CDR3 DNA reads as TGTGCCATCAGCCAGGACGGAGACAATGAGCAGTTCTTC.

The chain couples TRBV5-1 to TRBJ2-3; 11 bases map to TRBD2. The trim removed 2 bases at V and 3 bases at J, leaving 14 bases unmatched. The CDR3 is made up of 19 amino acids. The germline gives CDR1 SGHRS, CDR2 YFSETQ. The CDR3 DNA sequence: TGCGCCAGCAGCTTAGGGACTAGCGGCCACCTGGGTAGAACAGATACGCAGTATTTT. This gives the protein CASSLGTSGHLGRTDTQYF.

This clonotype was recorded a few times. This sequence joins TRBV20-1 and TRBJ2-3, with 8 bases lining up with TRBD1. V lost 5 bases and J lost 3; bases outside the gene matches: 10. CDR3 length: 15 residues. Germline V CDR1 and CDR2: DFQATT, SNEGSKA (reference sequence). CDR3 sequence: CSALQGASGTDTQYF. Here the CDR3 DNA reads TGCAGTGCTCTCCAGGGGGCCAGTGGAACAGATACGCAGTATTTT.

CDR3 in DNA: TGTGCCAGCAGCTCCACTAGGGCGGGGACCCAGTACTTC. It codes for CASSSTRAGTQYF. The rearrangement joins TRBV7-2 to TRBJ2-5; perhaps TRBD2 as D (5 bases). The length of the CDR3 is 13 residues. Germline V gives CDR1 SGHTA, CDR2 FQGNSA. V was cut by 4 bases and J by 7 bases, with 13 bases left in between.

Points on this clonotype: A read error may account for a junction end that differs from germline. This chain joins TRBV5-1 and TRBJ1-2; 7 nucleotides agree with TRBD1. Germline V gene lookup returns CDR1 SGHRS and CDR2 YFSETQ. The CDR3 extends over 13 amino acids. This chain's CDR3 is CTSSTGQTYGYTF. The CDR3 DNA reads as TGCACCAGCAGCACGGGACAGACCTATGGCTACACCTTC.

As concerns this clonotype: The junction shows a germline mismatch at one end, possibly a read error. The chain has TRBV7-2 and TRBJ2-7; D perhaps matches TRBD2 (5 bases). The CDR3 has 15 amino acids. Germline-derived CDR1 and CDR2 are SGHTA and FQGNSA. The CDR3 DNA reads as TGTGCCCGCAGCTTAGGCCACCAGCGGAGATACGAGCAGTACTTC. This gives the protein CARSLGHQRRYEQYF. The whole variable domain, remainder taken from reference TRBV7-2 and TRBJ2-7, is GAGVSQSPSNKVTEKGKDVELRCDPISGHTALYWYRQSLGQGLEFLIYFQGNSAPDKSGLPSDRFSAERTGGSVSTLTIQRTQQEDSAVYLCARSLGHQRRYEQYFGPGTRLTVT.

This clonotype has a handful of counts. V usage is TRBV6-1 and J usage is TRBJ2-5, with D hard to call. The CDR3 extends over 13 amino acids. The V end lost 3 bases, the J end lost 5 bases, and 10 bases lay between the germline ends. CDR1 is MNHNS, CDR2 SASEGT, per germline. This chain's CDR3 is CASSERPLETQYF. CDR3 in DNA: TGTGCCAGCAGTGAGCGTCCTCTCGAGACCCAGTACTTC.

The table lists this clonotype with many counts. The V and J genes are TRBV7-2 and TRBJ2-5; no clear D gene. Germline CDR1 and CDR2: SGHTA and FQGNSA. The length of the CDR3 is 14 residues. Trimming pared 5 bases from V and 3 bases from J, leaving 13 bases between. This chain's CDR3 is CASSRVGGEETQYF. The CDR3 coding sequence is TGTGCCAGCAGCCGGGTGGGCGGTGAAGAGACCCAGTACTTC.

This clonotype was recorded a few times. The chain links TRBV6-6 to TRBJ2-1; D perhaps matches TRBD1 (6 bases). CDR1 MNHNY and CDR2 SVGAGI come from the germline V gene (reference sequence). V dropped 5 bases and J dropped 5 bases, with 16 bases sitting between them. The CDR3 runs 15 residues. The CDR3 is CASSQGFRADNEQFF. For the CDR3, the DNA is TGTGCCAGCAGTCAGGGGTTCCGCGCGGACAATGAGCAGTTCTTC.

The chain joins TRBV4-3 to TRBJ2-7; D is undetermined. Between the trimmed V and J ends, which lost 4 bases and 2 bases, there was a span of 9 bases. The CDR3 has 13 amino acids. Germline-derived CDR1 and CDR2 are LGHNA and YSLEER. This chain's CDR3 is CASSREETYEQYF. In DNA, the CDR3 is TGCGCCAGCAGCCGCGAAGAGACCTACGAGCAGTACTTC.

Here the CDR3 DNA reads TGTGCCAGCAGCCCGGTTCGAACAGACGAAGCTTTCTTT. This sequence encodes CASSPVRTDEAFF. The chain links TRBV4-2 to TRBJ1-1; no clear D gene. The CDR3 extends over 13 amino acids. The V gene's germline CDR1 is LGHNA and CDR2 YNFKEQ. Trimming removed 4 bases at V and 8 bases at J, with 14 bases between.

This chain joins TRBV6-6 and TRBJ2-4; D could derive from TRBD1 or TRBD2 (7 bases each). V was pared by 8 bases and J by 7 bases, with 18 bases between. CDR1 is MNHNY and CDR2 is SVGAGI in the germline V gene (reference sequence). This CDR3 comprises 14 residues. The CDR3: CASSGQAGGNIQYF. CDR3 nucleotide sequence: TGTGCCAGCTCCGGACAGGCCGGGGGGAACATTCAGTACTTC.

The V and J genes are TRBV29-1 and TRBJ2-1; D uncertain. The J call may be wrong; the DNA end is better matched by TRBJ2-7. The CDR3 is made up of 13 amino acids. Germline V gene lookup returns CDR1 SQVTM and CDR2 ANQGSEA. The CDR3 is CSVEARLDNEQYF. Here the CDR3 DNA reads TGCAGCGTTGAGGCAAGACTTGACAATGAGCAGTACTTC.

Concerning this clonotype itself: The junction and the germline gene differ at one end; a read error may be behind it. The CDR3 coding sequence is TGCGCCAGCAGCTTAGCGGGGCTAGCGTCTGTCACAGATACGCAGTATTTT. Residues: CASSLAGLASVTDTQYF. The gene calls are TRBV7-8 and TRBJ2-3, with 8 bases lining up with TRBD2. CDR1 and CDR2 from the germline V gene are SGHVS and FQNEAQ. The length of the CDR3 is 17 residues.